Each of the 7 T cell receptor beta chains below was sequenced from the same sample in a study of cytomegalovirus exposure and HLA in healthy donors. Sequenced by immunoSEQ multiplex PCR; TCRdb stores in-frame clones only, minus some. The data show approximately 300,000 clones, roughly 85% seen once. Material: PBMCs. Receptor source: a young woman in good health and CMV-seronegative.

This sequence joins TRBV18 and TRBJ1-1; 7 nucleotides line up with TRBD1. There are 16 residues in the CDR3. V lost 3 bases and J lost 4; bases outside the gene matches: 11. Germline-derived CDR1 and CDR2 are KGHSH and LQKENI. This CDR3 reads CASSPFGGQEATEAFF. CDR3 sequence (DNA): TGTGCCAGCTCACCCTTTGGCGGACAGGAGGCCACTGAAGCTTTCTTT.

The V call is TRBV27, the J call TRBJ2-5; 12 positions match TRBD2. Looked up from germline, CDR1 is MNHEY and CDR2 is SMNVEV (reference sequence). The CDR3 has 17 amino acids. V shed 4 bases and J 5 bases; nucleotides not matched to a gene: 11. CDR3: CASSSLAGGSVRETQYF. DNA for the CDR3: TGTGCCAGCAGTTCGCTAGCGGGAGGGTCGGTGCGGGAGACCCAGTACTTC.

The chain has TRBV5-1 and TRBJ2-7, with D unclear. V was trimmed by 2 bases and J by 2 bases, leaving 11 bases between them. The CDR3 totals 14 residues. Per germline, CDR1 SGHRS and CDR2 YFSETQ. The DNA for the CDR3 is TGCGCCAGCAGCTTCACGTCAGGCCCCTACGAGCAGTACTTC. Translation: CASSFTSGPYEQYF.

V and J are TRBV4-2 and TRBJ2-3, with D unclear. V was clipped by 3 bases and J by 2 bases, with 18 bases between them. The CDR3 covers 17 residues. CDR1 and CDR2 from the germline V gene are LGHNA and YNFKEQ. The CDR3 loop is CASSQDLLVSSTDTQYF. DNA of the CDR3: TGTGCCAGCAGCCAGGATCTTCTAGTCTCCTCCACAGATACGCAGTATTTT.

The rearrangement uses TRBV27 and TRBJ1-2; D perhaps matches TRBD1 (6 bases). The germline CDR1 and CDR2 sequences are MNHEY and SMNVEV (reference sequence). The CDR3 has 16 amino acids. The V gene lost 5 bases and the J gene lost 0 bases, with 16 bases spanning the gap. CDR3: CASSRKPDRSNYGYTF. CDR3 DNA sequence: TGTGCCAGCAGTCGCAAACCGGACAGATCTAACTATGGCTACACCTTC.

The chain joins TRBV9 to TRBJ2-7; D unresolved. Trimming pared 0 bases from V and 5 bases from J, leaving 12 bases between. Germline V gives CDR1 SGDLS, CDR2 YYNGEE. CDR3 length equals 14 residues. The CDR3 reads CASSVGTGVHEQYF. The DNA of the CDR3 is TGTGCCAGCAGCGTAGGTACGGGTGTGCACGAGCAGTACTTC.

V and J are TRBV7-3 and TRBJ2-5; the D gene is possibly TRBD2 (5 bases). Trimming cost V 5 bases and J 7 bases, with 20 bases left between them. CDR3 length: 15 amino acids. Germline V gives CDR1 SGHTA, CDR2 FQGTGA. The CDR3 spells CASSPSLDSAGTQYF. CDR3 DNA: TGTGCCAGCAGCCCCTCTTTGGACTCGGCAGGGACCCAGTACTTC.